These 13 T cell receptor beta chains share one sample of origin, sequenced in a study of cytomegalovirus exposure and HLA in healthy donors. The assay was immunoSEQ multiplex PCR, and TCRdb's table has in-frame clones only and misses some. The table records 150,000 to 200,000 clones, roughly 88% of them present only once. Sequencing was carried out using PBMCs. Receptors were obtained from a woman aged 18-30 years in good health and CMV-seronegative.

The CDR3 DNA reads TGTGCCAGTAGTATGGGGCAGGACAGAACCTACGAGCAGTACTTC. It encodes CASSMGQDRTYEQYF. The chain carries TRBV19 and TRBJ2-7, with D possibly being TRBD1 (6 bases). V dropped 3 bases and J dropped 2 bases, with 14 bases sitting between them. CDR1 is LNHDA, CDR2 SQIVND, per germline (reference sequence). The CDR3 has 15 residues.

The chain couples TRBV5-1 to TRBJ2-7; 8 bases map to TRBD1. The V gene's germline CDR1 is SGHRS and CDR2 YFSETQ. The CDR3 spans 15 residues. Trimming at V came to 4 bases and at J to 2 bases, leaving 8 bases not matched to a gene. CDR3 sequence: CASSVSGTGTYEQYF. The CDR3 DNA is TGCGCCAGCAGCGTGTCCGGGACAGGAACCTACGAGCAGTACTTC.

V gene TRBV19 combines with J gene TRBJ2-2; TRBD2 agrees at 13 bases. Germline values: CDR1 LNHDA, CDR2 SQIVND (reference sequence). The CDR3 loop spans 15 amino acids. V lost 3 bases and J lost 8; bases outside the gene matches: 3. The chain's CDR3 is CASSMEGLAGGELFF. The CDR3 DNA reads as TGTGCCAGTAGTATGGAGGGACTAGCGGGGGGGGAGCTGTTTTTT.

The rearrangement links TRBV7-3 to TRBJ2-1; perhaps TRBD1 as D (5 bases). The CDR3 covers 15 residues. V was clipped by 2 bases and J by 4 bases, with 12 bases between them. The germline gives CDR1 SGHTA, CDR2 FQGTGA. The CDR3 DNA reads as TGTGCCAGCAGCTTAGGCAGGGCCGATTACAATGAGCAGTTCTTC. It encodes CASSLGRADYNEQFF.

This clone was observed a single time. J is TRBJ1-6 and V is TRBV14; TRBD1 agrees at 7 bases. The junction had 11 bases not matched to a gene; V was cut back by 0 bases and J by 9 bases. Germline V gene sequence: CDR1 SGHDN, CDR2 FVKESK. This CDR3 has 17 amino acids. CDR3: CASSQDQGGVGGSPLHF. In DNA, the CDR3 is TGTGCCAGCAGCCAAGATCAAGGGGGCGTTGGGGGTTCACCCCTCCACTTT.

The V call is TRBV5-4, the J call TRBJ2-6, with D possibly TRBD2 on 5 matching bases. This CDR3 is built from 15 residues. V lost 0 bases, J lost 4 bases, and 8 bases lay in between. CDR1 and CDR2 (germline): SGHNT, YYREEE (reference sequence). This CDR3 reads CASSLGRAGANVLTF. The CDR3 nucleotides are TGTGCCAGCAGCTTGGGGCGGGCAGGGGCCAACGTCCTGACTTTC.

The count of this clone is one. The chain carries TRBV6-5 and TRBJ2-3; D unclear. CDR3 size: 11 residues. Germline V gene data show CDR1 as MNHEY and CDR2 as SVGAGI. Trimming took off 11 bases at V and 3 bases at J, with 9 bases between the two ends. The CDR3 loop reads CALHETDTQYF. CDR3 nucleotides: TGTGCCCTTCATGAGACAGATACGCAGTATTTT.

The chain couples TRBV27 to TRBJ2-7; 7 positions match TRBD1. Germline V gene lookup returns CDR1 MNHEY and CDR2 SMNVEV (reference sequence). The J segment lost 1 base and the V segment lost 0 bases, leaving 9 bases of the junction unmatched. The CDR3 totals 17 residues. For the CDR3, the DNA is TGTGCCAGCAGTTTATCCCGGAGGACAGGTCGATCCTACGAGCAGTACTTC. Translated, it gives CASSLSRRTGRSYEQYF.

The J gene is TRBJ1-5, the V gene TRBV7-9; D gene ambiguous. The germline CDR1 and CDR2 sequences are SEHNR and FQNEAQ (reference sequence). The CDR3 extends over 16 amino acids. V shed 0 bases and J shed 2 bases, with 11 bases lying between them. For the CDR3, the DNA is TGTGCCAGCAGCTTAGCGGGAGGTCGGGGCAATCAGCCCCAGCATTTT. This codes for CASSLAGGRGNQPQHF.

The rearrangement joins TRBV19 to TRBJ1-2; D remains ambiguous. Germline loops: CDR1 LNHDA, CDR2 SQIVND (reference sequence). The CDR3 totals 14 residues. The V end lost 4 bases, the J end lost 3 bases, and 12 bases lay between the germline ends. The DNA of the CDR3 is TGTGCCAGTAGTACGGCAGTTACAGACTATGGCTACACCTTC. Its protein is CASSTAVTDYGYTF.

This clone was observed once. The chain employs TRBV6-1 and TRBJ2-7; 8 bases map to TRBD1. CDR1 is MNHNS, CDR2 SASEGT, per germline. This CDR3 has 15 residues. V trimming: 1 base; J trimming: 2 bases; junction bases outside the gene matches: 4. This CDR3 is CASSEVDRETYEQYF. The CDR3 coding sequence is TGTGCCAGCAGTGAAGTGGACAGGGAAACCTACGAGCAGTACTTC.

The V call is TRBV5-5, the J call TRBJ2-1, with a possible D match to TRBD2 (5 bases). In germline, CDR1 is SGHKS, CDR2 YYEKEE (reference sequence). CDR3 size: 14 residues. The V and J ends lost 4 bases and 1 base respectively, with 9 bases between them. The CDR3 region has the DNA TGTGCCAGCAGCCGGGGATTTTCCTACAATGAGCAGTTCTTC. Amino acids: CASSRGFSYNEQFF.

The chain is built from TRBV2 and TRBJ1-1; perhaps TRBD1 as D (6 bases). The CDR3 covers 13 residues. CDR1 is SNHLY and CDR2 is FYNNEI in the germline V gene. Trimming pared 6 bases from V and 1 base from J, leaving 9 bases between. DNA for the CDR3: TGTGCCAGCAGGTTAGGGGGGAACACTGAAGCTTTCTTT. It is translated as CASRLGGNTEAFF.